Listed below are T cell receptor beta chains from one sample, sequenced in a study of Graves' ophthalmopathy and Graves' hyperthyroidism. MiXCR, applied by TCRdb to the multiplex PCR reads, yields one record per CDR3 protein. The table lists about 700,000 distinct CDR3 sequences, around 40% of them singletons. Material: peripheral blood. The source of these receptors is an adult man with Graves' ophthalmopathy. Both conserved end residues are part of each CDR3. A D gene is named only where the DNA matches it firmly. Size is omitted from some rows. Given values are once, few, many or a class for expanded clones.

V gene	clone size	J gene	D gene	CDR3 DNA	CDR3 protein
TRBV29-1	-	TRBJ2-5	-	TGCAGCGTTGTGCCCCTTATAGCGTCTGGCCAAGAGACCCAGTACTTC	CSVVPLIASGQETQYF
TRBV12-3/TRBV12-4	few	TRBJ2-7	TRBD1	TGTGCCAGCAATCAGGACAGGGCGCTCGAGCAGTACTTC	CASNQDRALEQYF
TRBV7-9	-	TRBJ2-5	TRBD2	TGTGCCAGCAAAACGGGGGGGGGAGAGACCCAGTACTTC	CASKTGGGETQYF
TRBV15	once	TRBJ1-5	TRBD1	TGTGCCACCAGCAGGGTAGCAGGGGGCGTGGGGCATTTT	CATSRVAGGVGHF
TRBV6-2/TRBV6-3	-	TRBJ2-7	-	TGTGCCAGCAGACCGCCAGGAACCTACGAGCAGTACTTC	CASRPPGTYEQYF
TRBV11-2	few	TRBJ2-7	-	TGTGCCAGCAGTCCAATCGTCTGGGAGCACGAGCAGTACTTC	CASSPIVWEHEQYF
TRBV10-3	many	TRBJ1-2	TRBD1	TGTGCCAGCAGCCGGGACAGGGTTCGAGGCTACACCTTC	CASSRDRVRGYTF
TRBV5-1	-	TRBJ2-1	TRBD2	TGCGCCAGCAGCTCCGGACTAGCGGATTACAATGAGCAGTTCTTC	CASSSGLADYNEQFF
TRBV7-9	-	TRBJ2-5	TRBD1	TGTGCCAGCAGCCACCGGAGGGACAGGGGAAAAGAGACCCAGTACTTC	CASSHRRDRGKETQYF
TRBV2	few	TRBJ2-5	-	TGTGCCAGCAAATGGGGGACCAGAGAGACCCAGTACTTC	CASKWGTRETQYF